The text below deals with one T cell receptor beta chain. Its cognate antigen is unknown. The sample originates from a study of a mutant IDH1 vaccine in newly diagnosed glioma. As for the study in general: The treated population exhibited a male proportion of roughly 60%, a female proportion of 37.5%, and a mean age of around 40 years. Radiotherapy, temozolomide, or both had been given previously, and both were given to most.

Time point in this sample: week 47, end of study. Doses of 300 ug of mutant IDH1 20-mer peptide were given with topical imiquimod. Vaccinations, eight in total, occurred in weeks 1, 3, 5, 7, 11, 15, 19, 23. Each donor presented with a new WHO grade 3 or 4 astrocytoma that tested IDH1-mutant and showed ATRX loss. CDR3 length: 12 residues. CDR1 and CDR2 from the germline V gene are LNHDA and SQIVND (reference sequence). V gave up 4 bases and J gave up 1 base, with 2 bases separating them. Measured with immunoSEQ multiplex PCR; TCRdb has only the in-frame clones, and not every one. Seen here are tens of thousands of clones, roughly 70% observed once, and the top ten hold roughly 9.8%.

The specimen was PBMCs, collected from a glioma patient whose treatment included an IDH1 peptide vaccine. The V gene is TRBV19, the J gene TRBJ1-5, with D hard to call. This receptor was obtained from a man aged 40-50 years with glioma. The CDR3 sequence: CASSRSNQPQHF. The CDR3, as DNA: TGTGCCAGTAGTAGGAGCAATCAGCCCCAGCATTTT.